This T cell receptor (beta chain) appears in the sequencing data of a study of blood T cell repertoires in COVID-19. Background on the study: Researchers got acute and convalescent COVID-19 samples from the United States, Italy and Spain. The analysed material was cDNA or gDNA that came from T cells, B-cell-depleted T cells, or PBMCs.

The V end was cut by 1 base, the J end by 4 bases, with 11 bases between. The CDR3 loop spans 15 amino acids. Germline V gives CDR1 SGHAT, CDR2 FQNNGV. Authors' methods: Reference gene primer amplification gave estimated nucleated cell counts. TCRdb's copy holds only in-frame clones and misses some; the assay was immunoSEQ multiplex PCR. The V and J calls and clone size are taken from that table; D and trimming were inferred from the DNA. Of 250,000 to 300,000 clones in the sample, about 70% were seen once. Input material: peripheral blood. The gene calls are TRBV11-2 and TRBJ2-1; D possibly corresponds to TRBD2 (5 bases). The TCR comes from a woman of 80 years or more with acute or convalescent COVID-19. In nucleotides, the CDR3 is TGTGCCAGCAGCTTAGCTACCGGGAAATACAATGAGCAGTTCTTC. Amino acids: CASSLATGKYNEQFF.